The count of the clone carrying this T cell receptor (beta chain) is one. Antigen specificity is unknown. This sample is part of a study of shared clonotypes between healthy human individuals. Study-wide points: It was observed that approximately 5% of naive CD4 clonotypes were shared across a handful of donors.

CD45RO-negative CD8 cells positively selected for CCR7 made up the naive population, which excluded terminally differentiated effector memory CD45RA+ cells. TCRdb's table, derived via immunoSEQ multiplex PCR, lists solely in-frame clones and lacks some. The sample holds 1.5 million to 2.5 million clones, approximately 95% seen once. In germline, CDR1 is SEHNR, CDR2 FQNEAQ (reference sequence). V was shortened by 4 bases and J by 1 base, with 11 bases between the two germline ends. The CDR3 extends over 14 amino acids. This TCR came from a man aged 18 to 35 in good health. The chain carries TRBV7-9 and TRBJ2-7; no definite D call. The sequencing sample was made of naive CD8+ T cells sorted from blood. CDR3 loop: CASSYNTESYEQYF. The CDR3 nucleotides read TGTGCCAGCAGCTATAATACGGAATCCTACGAGCAGTACTTC.